One T cell receptor beta chain is described in this entry. Its antigen is undetermined. The data were taken from a study of OX40 agonist ivuxolimab in advanced cancers. Study at large: Under the entry rules, prior anti-PD-1, anti-PD-L1 or anti-CTLA-4 therapy was allowed, and 35% to 40% had some. Study conclusions and caveats: Expanded clones were, on average, more numerous among CD8+ T cells than CD4+.

Measured with immunoSEQ multiplex PCR; TCRdb has only the in-frame clones, and not every one. The sample has 9,500 to 15,000 clones, roughly 71% seen once. V lost 3 bases, J lost 2 bases, and 8 bases lay in between. Germline values: CDR1 MDHEN, CDR2 SYDVKM. The CDR3 is made up of 13 amino acids. The TCR comes from an adult with an advanced solid tumor such as melanoma, head and neck, liver or kidney cancer. The chain uses TRBV28 and TRBJ2-7, with unresolved D. This material consisted of CD4+ or CD8+ T cells sorted from blood, taken in a trial of the OX40 agonist ivuxolimab. Here the CDR3 reads CASSFNPAYEQYF. The CDR3 DNA reads as TGTGCCAGCAGTTTCAACCCCGCCTACGAGCAGTACTTC.